The 11 T cell receptor beta chains below come from one sample, sequenced in a study of shared clonotypes between healthy human individuals. The assay was immunoSEQ multiplex PCR, and TCRdb's table has in-frame clones only and misses some. This sample has millions of clones; approximately 95% occur once, and the top ten carry more than 0.1%. The sample taken for sequencing was naive CD4+ T cells sorted from blood. The subset here: CD45RA+ positively selected. These TCRs come from a young man in good health.

This clone was seen just once. V usage is TRBV27 and J usage is TRBJ2-7; D may be TRBD2 (6 bases). V was pared by 2 bases and J by 4 bases, with 12 bases between. Germline V gene data show CDR1 as MNHEY and CDR2 as SMNVEV (reference sequence). The CDR3 spans 14 residues. The CDR3, as DNA: TGTGCCAGCAGTTTAAAAGGAGGGGCGTACGAGCAGTACTTC. This gives the protein CASSLKGGAYEQYF.

This chain uses TRBV18 with TRBJ2-4, with 8 bases lining up with TRBD2. This CDR3 has 14 residues. V was pared by 4 bases and J by 7 bases, with 6 bases of the junction left unmatched. From germline, CDR1 is KGHSH and CDR2 LQKENI. In nucleotides, the CDR3 is TGTGCCAGCTCACACTCCGGGGGGGAGAACATTCAGTACTTC. Protein: CASSHSGGENIQYF.

This chain joins TRBV7-8 and TRBJ1-2, with D possibly matching TRBD1 (6 bases). CDR3 length: 15 amino acids. Germline assignment: CDR1 SGHVS and CDR2 FQNEAQ. Trimming removed 0 bases from V and 6 bases from J, with 14 bases in between. CDR3 amino acids: CASSLAKTGLDGYTF. As DNA, the CDR3 is TGTGCCAGCAGCTTAGCGAAAACAGGGTTGGATGGCTACACCTTC.

This chain joins TRBV2 and TRBJ1-4, with D perhaps TRBD1 (6 bases). The germline V gene encodes CDR1 SNHLY and CDR2 FYNNEI. The CDR3 extends over 12 amino acids. V was clipped by 5 bases and J by 14 bases, with 15 bases between them. The CDR3 coding sequence is TGTGCCAGCAGTCCCCCGACAGGTACCCTGTTTTTT. Protein sequence: CASSPPTGTLFF.

V is TRBV28 and J is TRBJ1-6, with 7 positions matching TRBD1. This CDR3 spans 14 amino acids. V was pared by 6 bases and J by 10 bases, with 9 bases of the junction left unmatched. Germline lookup yields CDR1 MDHEN and CDR2 SYDVKM. The CDR3 coding sequence is TGTGCCAGCAGCCTGTTGGGGACAGCGTCACCCCTCCACTTT. This translates into CASSLLGTASPLHF.

In this sample, this clone turned up once. This chain connects TRBV11-2 to TRBJ2-1; 10 nucleotides align to TRBD1. Germline CDR1 reads SGHAT; CDR2 reads FQNNGV. The CDR3 has 15 residues. V lost 3 bases to trimming and J lost 8 bases; unmatched junction nucleotides: 7. CDR3 nucleotide sequence: TGTGCCAGCAGCTTTTCCTCCGGGACAGGGGATGAGCAGTTCTTC. As protein: CASSFSSGTGDEQFF.

The V call is TRBV27, the J call TRBJ2-1, with a possible D match to TRBD1 (5 bases). The germline V and J ends were trimmed by 6 bases and 8 bases, with 17 bases remaining between them. Germline lookup yields CDR1 MNHEY and CDR2 SMNVEV (reference sequence). The CDR3 consists of 14 residues. The DNA of the CDR3 is TGTGCCAGCAGCCCCTCCCAGGGCTTGCATGAGCAGTTCTTC. Translated: CASSPSQGLHEQFF.

The chain links TRBV10-3 to TRBJ2-3; 8 bases match TRBD2. The CDR3 consists of 14 residues. The V and J ends lost 10 bases and 0 bases, in that order; junction bases with no gene match: 6. CDR1 is ENHRY, CDR2 SYGVKD, per germline. The CDR3 region is CATNSGTSTDTQYF. The CDR3 DNA sequence: TGTGCCACAAATAGCGGGACGAGCACAGATACGCAGTATTTT.

Regarding this clone: This CDR3 is also generated by other DNA sequences in the sample. The chain links TRBV18 to TRBJ2-6, with D perhaps matching TRBD1 (5 bases). The length of the CDR3 is 15 residues. From germline, CDR1 is KGHSH and CDR2 LQKENI. V shed 0 bases and J shed 4 bases, with 7 bases lying between them. CDR3 sequence: CASSPPGAGANVLTF. The CDR3 nucleotides read TGTGCCAGCTCACCACCAGGGGCCGGGGCCAACGTCCTGACTTTC.

The chain links TRBV29-1 to TRBJ2-5; D possibly uses TRBD1 or TRBD2 (6 bases each). V was trimmed by 6 bases and J by 2 bases, leaving 16 bases between them. CDR3 length equals 14 residues. CDR1 is SQVTM and CDR2 is ANQGSEA in the germline V gene. The CDR3 DNA is TGCAGCGTGGGGAGGTGGACAGCTCAAGAGACCCAGTACTTC. Translating it yields CSVGRWTAQETQYF.

This rearrangement joins TRBV28 to TRBJ1-5; TRBD1 aligns across 7 bases. Germline V gene data show CDR1 as MDHEN and CDR2 as SYDVKM. The V segment lost 6 bases and the J segment 6 bases; nucleotides outside the gene matches: 8. The CDR3 runs 14 residues. In DNA form, the CDR3 reads TGTGCCAGCAGGACAGGGCCCCCCGGTCAGCCCCAGCATTTT. Protein product: CASRTGPPGQPQHF.